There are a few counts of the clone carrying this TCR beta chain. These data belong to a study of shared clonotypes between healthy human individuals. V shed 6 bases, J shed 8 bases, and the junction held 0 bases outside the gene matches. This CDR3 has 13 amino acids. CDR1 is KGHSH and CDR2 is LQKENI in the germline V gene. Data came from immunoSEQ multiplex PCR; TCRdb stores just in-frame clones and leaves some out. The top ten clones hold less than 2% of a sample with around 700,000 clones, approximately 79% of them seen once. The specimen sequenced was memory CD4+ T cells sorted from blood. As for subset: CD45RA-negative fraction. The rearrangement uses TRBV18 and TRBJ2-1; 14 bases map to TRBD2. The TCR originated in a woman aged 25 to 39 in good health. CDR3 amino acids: CASSGLAGDEQFF. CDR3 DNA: TGTGCCAGCTCGGGACTAGCGGGAGATGAGCAGTTCTTC.